The 32 T cell receptor beta chains listed next were all sequenced from one sample in a study of graft-versus-host responses after intestinal transplantation. Their recognized antigens are unknown. Method: immunoSEQ multiplex PCR; TCRdb's copy keeps in-frame clones and lacks some. The sample holds about 70,000 clones, roughly 88% seen once. The sample was unstimulated CD8+ T cells sorted from spleen or lymph node cells, taken before intestinal transplant. The receptor source for this set is a human donor who received an intestinal transplant.

This chain's CDR3 is CASSPPWTGPDTQYF. CDR3 bases: TGTGCCAGCAGCCCCCCTTGGACAGGCCCAGATACGCAGTATTTT. The V gene is TRBV4-2, the J gene TRBJ2-3, with TRBD1 matching 7 bases. Trimming removed 4 bases from V and 4 bases from J; junction bases left unmatched: 8. The CDR3 contains 15 residues. Germline values: CDR1 LGHNA, CDR2 YNFKEQ.

The chain uses TRBV7-6 and TRBJ1-2; the D is unclear. The CDR3 runs 14 residues. Trimming removed 1 base from V and 1 base from J, with 7 bases in between. Germline lookup yields CDR1 SGHVS and CDR2 FNYEAQ. The CDR3 is CASSLEASNYGYTF. DNA of the CDR3: TGTGCCAGCAGCTTAGAAGCGAGTAACTATGGCTACACCTTC.

This chain joins TRBV29-1 and TRBJ2-7; 8 bases are shared with TRBD2. From germline, CDR1 is SQVTM and CDR2 ANQGSEA. V lost 6 bases to trimming and J lost 5 bases; unmatched junction nucleotides: 18. The CDR3 runs 16 residues. The DNA for the CDR3 is TGCAGCGTCTGCCCGACCAAGGGACTAGAAACGGACGAGCAGTACTTC. Protein sequence: CSVCPTKGLETDEQYF.

The J gene is TRBJ1-1, the V gene TRBV5-6; the D gene is possibly TRBD1 (5 bases). Trimming removed 2 bases from V and 4 bases from J, with 18 bases in between. From germline, CDR1 is SGHDT and CDR2 YYEEEE. This CDR3 is built from 16 residues. The DNA for the CDR3 is TGTGCCAGCAGCTTCGGTTTAGGGGAAATATCCACTGAAGCTTTCTTT. It translates to CASSFGLGEISTEAFF.

The J gene is TRBJ2-7, the V gene TRBV19; TRBD1 might be the D (6 bases). Deletions cut 8 bases from V and 6 bases from J, with 17 bases between. Germline CDR1 reads LNHDA; CDR2 reads SQIVND (reference sequence). CDR3 size: 13 residues. The CDR3 here is CASAGTPFGEQYF. The CDR3 coding sequence is TGTGCCAGTGCCGGGACACCGTTTGGCGAGCAGTACTTC.

The chain employs TRBV2 and TRBJ2-1; the D is unclear. The CDR3 is 13 residues long. Germline V lookup: CDR1 SNHLY, CDR2 FYNNEI. V was trimmed by 7 bases and J by 3 bases, leaving 10 bases between them. For the CDR3, the DNA is TGTGCCAGCATTTGGCTGTTCTACAATGAGCAGTTCTTC. It is translated as CASIWLFYNEQFF.

This rearrangement joins TRBV6-1 to TRBJ1-2; TRBD1 aligns across 10 bases. This CDR3 spans 13 amino acids. The germline V gene has CDR1 MNHNS and CDR2 SASEGT. The junction had 6 bases not matched to a gene; V was cut back by 10 bases and J by 4 bases. Here the CDR3 reads CATLTGGAYGYTF. The CDR3 nucleotides read TGTGCCACCCTGACAGGGGGCGCCTATGGCTACACCTTC.

This chain connects TRBV6-6 to TRBJ1-4; TRBD1 matches 9 bases. The germline V gene has CDR1 MNHNY and CDR2 SVGAGI (reference sequence). The CDR3 loop spans 15 amino acids. The V and J ends lost 5 bases and 3 bases, in that order; junction bases with no gene match: 4. CDR3 protein: CASSPRTGANEKLFF. The CDR3 DNA follows: TGTGCCAGCAGTCCCAGGACAGGGGCTAATGAAAAACTGTTTTTT.

The rearrangement uses TRBV9 and TRBJ1-1; D gene ambiguous. The V end was cut by 0 bases, the J end by 1 base, with 7 bases between. Germline assignment: CDR1 SGDLS and CDR2 YYNGEE. The CDR3 runs 14 residues. The CDR3 loop is CASSVGAGNTEAFF. CDR3 sequence (DNA): TGTGCCAGCAGCGTAGGGGCGGGGAACACTGAAGCTTTCTTT.

This clone was seen a single time. The chain links TRBV7-2 to TRBJ1-3; maybe TRBD1 (6 bases). Trimming removed 2 bases at V and 0 bases at J, with 14 bases between. CDR3 length equals 17 residues. The germline V gene has CDR1 SGHTA and CDR2 FQGNSA. The CDR3 DNA sequence: TGTGCCAGCAGCTTACTATCTGGACAGTACTCTGGAAACACCATATATTTT. Amino acids: CASSLLSGQYSGNTIYF.

The chain is built from TRBV5-4 and TRBJ2-5; TRBD2 agrees at 10 bases. CDR1 is SGHNT, CDR2 YYREEE, per germline (reference sequence). The V gene end was trimmed by 2 bases and the J gene end by 5 bases; junction bases not matched to a gene: 9. The CDR3 covers 16 residues. In DNA, the CDR3 is TGTGCCAGCAGCTTTAGGGAGCGGGGGGGCTGGGAGACCCAGTACTTC. This codes for CASSFRERGGWETQYF. Combining the CDR3 with reference TRBV5-4 and TRBJ2-5 gives the whole variable domain ETGVTQSPTHLIKTRGQQVTLRCSSQSGHNTVSWYQQALGQGPQFIFQYYREEENGRGNFPPRFSGLQFPNYSSELNVNALELDDSALYLCASSFRERGGWETQYFGPGTRLLVL.

The rearrangement joins TRBV15 to TRBJ2-2; TRBD2 aligns across 11 bases. V lost 0 bases to trimming and J lost 5 bases; unmatched junction nucleotides: 5. This CDR3 is built from 17 residues. Germline values: CDR1 LNHNV, CDR2 YYDKDF (reference sequence). The CDR3, as DNA: TGTGCCACCAGCAGAGAGTATAGCGGGGGGGCGACCGGGGAGCTGTTTTTT. Protein sequence: CATSREYSGGATGELFF.

The chain links TRBV2 to TRBJ1-5; D uncertain. The CDR3 is 14 residues long. Germline V gene data show CDR1 as SNHLY and CDR2 as FYNNEI. Trimming left V 5 bases short and J 2 bases short, with 10 bases between. In DNA form, the CDR3 reads TGTGCCAGCAGTCGGGGTTTCGGCAATCAGCCCCAGCATTTT. It translates to CASSRGFGNQPQHF.

The chain links TRBV27 to TRBJ2-5, with D tentatively TRBD1 (5 bases). The CDR3 runs 13 residues. Germline loops: CDR1 MNHEY, CDR2 SMNVEV (reference sequence). Trimming took off 6 bases at V and 9 bases at J, with 17 bases between the two ends. The CDR3 DNA reads as TGTGCCAGCAGCTATTTTGGGGCGGATGCCCAGTACTTC. Encoded protein: CASSYFGADAQYF.

The J gene is TRBJ1-1, the V gene TRBV5-1; 9 bases agree with TRBD1. The CDR3 contains 14 residues. Germline loops: CDR1 SGHRS, CDR2 YFSETQ. The V and J ends lost 7 bases and 7 bases, in that order; junction bases with no gene match: 11. The CDR3 spells CASAWMGQGGEAFF. The CDR3 DNA reads as TGCGCCAGCGCTTGGATGGGACAGGGAGGTGAAGCTTTCTTT.

This chain uses TRBV9 with TRBJ2-4; TRBD1 agrees at 7 bases. Germline lookup yields CDR1 SGDLS and CDR2 YYNGEE. This CDR3 contains 16 residues. The J segment lost 5 bases and the V segment lost 4 bases, leaving 12 bases of the junction unmatched. In nucleotides, the CDR3 is TGTGCCAGCAGCCCTGTTGGGGGCGACAGGGAAAACATTCAGTACTTC. It is translated as CASSPVGGDRENIQYF.

The chain uses TRBV6-1 and TRBJ1-5; 7 positions match TRBD1. This CDR3 spans 15 amino acids. V dropped 3 bases and J dropped 7; count of bases not matched to a gene: 9. CDR1 and CDR2 (germline): MNHNS, SASEGT. The CDR3 here is CASSDTGVGRQPQHF. CDR3 DNA: TGTGCCAGCAGTGATACAGGGGTGGGACGGCAGCCCCAGCATTTT.

V usage is TRBV6-4 and J usage is TRBJ2-5; tentatively, D is TRBD1 (5 bases). CDR3 length: 16 amino acids. Germline loops: CDR1 MRHNA, CDR2 SNTAGT. V was clipped by 6 bases and J by 5 bases, with 22 bases between them. DNA for the CDR3: TGTGCCAGCAGGGGGCCCCCAGGTTTAGTTTGGGAGACCCAGTACTTC. Protein product: CASRGPPGLVWETQYF.

The chain carries TRBV29-1 and TRBJ1-5, with 7 nucleotides matching TRBD1. Germline V gene data show CDR1 as SQVTM and CDR2 as ANQGSEA. The CDR3 loop spans 12 amino acids. Unmatched junction bases numbered 11, after V lost 7 bases and J lost 11 bases. CDR3 loop: CSARDSSGAQHF. CDR3 coding DNA: TGCAGCGCACGGGACAGTTCAGGAGCCCAGCATTTT. Together with reference TRBV29-1 and TRBJ1-5, the CDR3 gives the full variable domain: SAVISQKPSRDICQRGTSLTIQCQVDSQVTMMFWYRQQPGQSLTLIATANQGSEATYESGFVIDKFPISRPNLTFSTLTVSNMSPEDSSIYLCSARDSSGAQHFGDGTRLSIL.

V is TRBV9 and J is TRBJ2-5, with 7 bases matching TRBD2. Germline V gene data show CDR1 as SGDLS and CDR2 as YYNGEE. Trimming at V came to 3 bases and at J to 5 bases, leaving 10 bases not matched to a gene. The CDR3 is made up of 15 amino acids. The CDR3 DNA follows: TGTGCCAGCAGCGGAGGCGGGGGTTCGGGTGAGACCCAGTACTTC. This encodes CASSGGGGSGETQYF.

The chain carries TRBV27 and TRBJ1-1; possible D gene TRBD1, 5 bases. Germline CDR1 is MNHEY and CDR2 is SMNVEV (reference sequence). Trimming removed 4 bases from V and 7 bases from J, with 16 bases in between. CDR3 length: 14 amino acids. CDR3 nucleotides: TGTGCCAGCAGTTGGGGGGTGGGCGGCGGTGAAGCTTTCTTT. Its translation: CASSWGVGGGEAFF.

V and J are TRBV7-9 and TRBJ2-5; D might be TRBD1 (5 bases). The CDR3 contains 15 residues. The V and J ends lost 1 base and 4 bases respectively, with 13 bases between them. CDR1 and CDR2 (germline): SEHNR, FQNEAQ (reference sequence). In DNA form, the CDR3 reads TGTGCCAGCAGCTTAGTTCCGGCTAGGGGAGAGACCCAGTACTTC. As protein: CASSLVPARGETQYF.

The chain employs TRBV15 and TRBJ2-7, with a possible D match to TRBD2 (6 bases). V lost 0 bases to trimming and J lost 0 bases, with 15 bases between them. The CDR3 sequence is 17 residues long. Germline V lookup: CDR1 LNHNV, CDR2 YYDKDF (reference sequence). In DNA, the CDR3 is TGTGCCACCAGCAGAGATGCGGGGACGGGTAGCTCCTACGAGCAGTACTTC. It specifies CATSRDAGTGSSYEQYF. Combining the CDR3 with reference TRBV15 and TRBJ2-7 gives the whole variable domain DAMVIQNPRYQVTQFGKPVTLSCSQTLNHNVMYWYQQKSSQAPKLLFHYYDKDFNNEADTPDNFQSRRPNTSFCFLDIRSPGLGDTAMYLCATSRDAGTGSSYEQYFGPGTRLTVT.

Of note for this clone: Other nucleotide sequences in the sample specify the same CDR3. This rearrangement joins TRBV11-2 to TRBJ2-7; D uncertain. The V gene's germline CDR1 is SGHAT and CDR2 FQNNGV. The CDR3 consists of 12 residues. V lost 2 bases and J 3 bases, leaving 5 bases between the germline ends. CDR3 region: CASSLSFYEQYF. The CDR3 nucleotides read TGTGCCAGCAGCTTAAGCTTCTACGAGCAGTACTTC.

The chain recombines TRBV7-9 with TRBJ1-2; D possibly corresponds to TRBD1 (5 bases). The length of the CDR3 is 16 residues. Trimming shortened V by 2 bases and J by 6 bases, and 19 bases separated the two germline ends. Germline lookup yields CDR1 SEHNR and CDR2 FQNEAQ (reference sequence). The CDR3 protein is CASSLLPGKEENGYTF. In nucleotides, the CDR3 is TGTGCCAGCAGCTTACTCCCAGGGAAGGAAGAGAATGGCTACACCTTC.

V is TRBV14 and J is TRBJ2-5, with 12 bases lining up with TRBD1. V gave up 3 bases and J gave up 1 base; unmatched junction bases: 6. CDR1 is SGHDN, CDR2 FVKESK, per germline. This CDR3 spans 17 amino acids. CDR3 sequence: CASSHLGTGGFQETQYF. The CDR3 DNA sequence: TGTGCCAGCAGCCACCTCGGGACAGGGGGCTTCCAAGAGACCCAGTACTTC.

For the CDR3, the DNA is TGTGCCAGCAGTGAAGCGGTCGCGGGCTTGTCTAGCTATGGCTACACCTTC. It encodes CASSEAVAGLSSYGYTF. This rearrangement joins TRBV6-1 to TRBJ1-2; no reliable D call. Germline V lookup: CDR1 MNHNS, CDR2 SASEGT. The CDR3 sequence is 17 residues long. V lost 0 bases and J 4 bases, leaving 18 bases between the germline ends.

This clone was counted between two and nine times. This sequence joins TRBV29-1 and TRBJ2-7; D may be TRBD2 (6 bases). Germline CDR1 and CDR2: SQVTM and ANQGSEA. The CDR3 covers 13 residues. The V gene lost 0 bases and the J gene lost 4 bases, with 10 bases spanning the gap. The CDR3 DNA is TGCAGCGTTGAAGATCTGGAGGGATACGAGCAGTACTTC. Its protein is CSVEDLEGYEQYF.

V is TRBV27 and J is TRBJ1-1, with TRBD1 as a possible D gene (6 bases). The CDR3 is 14 residues long. V was shortened by 5 bases and J by 1 base, with 11 bases between the two germline ends. Looked up from germline, CDR1 is MNHEY and CDR2 is SMNVEV (reference sequence). The CDR3 nucleotides read TGTGCCAGCAGTCCGACAGGTCCGAACACTGAAGCTTTCTTT. Translated: CASSPTGPNTEAFF.

The chain recombines TRBV14 with TRBJ1-2; the match to TRBD1 covers 9 bases. Germline V gene data show CDR1 as SGHDN and CDR2 as FVKESK. The CDR3 is made up of 14 amino acids. V was pared by 4 bases and J by 4 bases, with 4 bases of the junction left unmatched. The CDR3 nucleotides are TGTGCCAGCAGCCCGGACAGGGGAAGCTATGGCTACACCTTC. Translated, it gives CASSPDRGSYGYTF.

The genes are TRBV6-5 and TRBJ2-1, with 7 bases fitting TRBD2. Germline trimming cut 0 bases from V and 4 bases from J; bases unmatched to any gene: 0. The CDR3 loop spans 14 amino acids. In germline, CDR1 is MNHEY, CDR2 SVGAGI. CDR3 in amino acids: CASSYSGGYNEQFF. CDR3 DNA: TGTGCCAGCAGTTACTCCGGGGGGTACAATGAGCAGTTCTTC.

This clone came up once. The chain has TRBV7-3 and TRBJ2-3, with 10 nucleotides matching TRBD2. The CDR3 has 15 residues. V was clipped by 4 bases and J by 5 bases; unmatched bases: 6. Germline-derived CDR1 and CDR2 are SGHTA and FQGTGA. The CDR3 DNA reads as TGTGCCAGCAGCTCAAGCGGGGGGGCCGGAGATACGCAGTATTTT. Translation: CASSSSGGAGDTQYF.